The subject of this entry is one T cell receptor beta chain. Its specificity is not known. The same CDR3 also results from other DNA sequences found in this sample. Profiled with immunoSEQ multiplex PCR; TCRdb holds only in-frame clones, not every one. This table has about 120,000 clones, around 95% appearing once. This sample is part of a study of graft-versus-host responses after intestinal transplantation. CDR1 is SEHNR, CDR2 FQNEAQ, per germline (reference sequence). V lost 8 bases and J 0 bases, leaving 22 bases between the germline ends. This CDR3 has 17 amino acids. This chain joins TRBV7-9 and TRBJ1-1; perhaps TRBD1 as D (6 bases). This clonotype originated in a human donor who received an intestinal transplant. The sequencing here drew on unstimulated CD8+ T cells sorted from spleen or lymph node cells, taken before intestinal transplant. The CDR3 loop is CASLLPQGSQLNTEAFF. CDR3 nucleotide sequence: TGTGCCAGCCTCTTACCACAGGGTTCCCAGCTGAACACTGAAGCTTTCTTT.